The present entry profiles one T cell receptor (beta chain) with its context. Antigen unknown. The data are from a study of cytomegalovirus exposure and HLA in healthy donors. Notes on the study in general: The investigators catalogued 150 to 200 TCR beta chains as cytomegalovirus-associated. Cytomegalovirus status was reportedly diagnosed by the classifier with high specificity and sensitivity.

Per the germline V gene, CDR1 is MNHEY and CDR2 is SMNVEV (reference sequence). With 3 bases clipped from V and 2 bases from J, the junction kept 2 bases outside the gene matches. The length of the CDR3 is 15 residues. TCRdb's copy holds only in-frame clones and misses some; the assay was immunoSEQ multiplex PCR. The repertoire holds 120,000 to 150,000 clones, with roughly 87% as singletons. The sequencing input was PBMCs. The chain recombines TRBV27 with TRBJ2-7; 12 bases match TRBD1. The clonotype was recovered from a man between 18 and 35 years old in good health and CMV-seropositive. The CDR3 reads CASSLGDRGPYEQYF. CDR3 DNA sequence: TGTGCCAGCAGTTTGGGGGACAGGGGGCCCTACGAGCAGTACTTC.